The T cell receptor beta chain under discussion was sequenced for a study of Graves' ophthalmopathy and Graves' hyperthyroidism (dated by TCRdb to about 2018). Regarding the complete study: Stable hyperthyroidism was defined as no progression to ophthalmopathy within 18 months of follow-up. To explore V-J signatures distinguishing ophthalmopathy from hyperthyroidism, a discovery set of 100 patients (about 43 ophthalmopathy, 55 to 60 stable hyperthyroidism) was enrolled. The study used TCR beta repertoire signatures to distinguish Graves' ophthalmopathy from Graves' hyperthyroidism and to predict progression to ophthalmopathy. In total, around 140 blood samples were TCR-sequenced: fewer than 50 ophthalmopathy, under 85 hyperthyroidism and some 17 hyperthyroidism-to-ophthalmopathy patients. Following sample collection, hyperthyroidism patients were given methimazole at a starting dose of 30 mg daily, and ophthalmopathy patients were given high-dose intravenous methylprednisolone. The independent validation cohort included 18 to 20 hyperthyroidism patients plus 17 patients who later progressed from hyperthyroidism to ophthalmopathy. T-cell repertoires of thyroid tissue and blood were compared in about 6 hyperthyroidism patients. General findings and caveats noted by the study authors: No statistical method was used to set the sample size in advance, and the investigators knew which group each participant was assigned to. The 13-signature model separated ophthalmopathy from stable hyperthyroidism with roughly 88% sensitivity and 81% to 82% specificity in cross-validation, and 80%/75% in the test set. Most of the expanded thyroid clonotypes with a frequency above 0.001 were also detected in blood, and it was suggested that the thyroid immune response may be reflected by blood repertoires. In validation, the model predicted ophthalmopathy progression with about 70% sensitivity and 72% to 80% specificity; roughly eleven predicted patients were CT-confirmed with GO in a median of approximately 6.2 months.

For repertoire sequencing, TCR beta CDR3 regions were amplified from RNA transcripts. The first round was an RT-PCR using HTBI primers with the Qiagen OneStep RT-PCR kit, and this first round was followed by a second-round multiplex PCR, then size selection and purification. Libraries were sequenced on an Illumina HiSeq2000 using paired-end 100 bp reads. Per the source publication's procedure: Reads were processed with SOAPnuke, discarding reads with adapters, uncalled bases, mean Phred below 15, or no exact constant-primer or identifier match. COPE v1.2.5 was used to merge the high-quality paired reads. Unique nucleotide sequences were defined as clonotypes and aligned to IMGT TRB V, D and J references using MiTCR v1.1. The analysis was limited to V-J combinations with a frequency above 0.0001, which together covered 99.2% of the repertoires. For each V-J combination, a TCR clonal expansion and chaos score was defined as F50 clonal expansion divided by the chaos observed in the TCRdist matrix. Welch's t-statistics and random forest were used to reduce the features to 10 to 15 V-J combinations, which were then used as input to a naive Bayes classifier. The similarity between thyroid and blood repertoires was quantified using the Morisita-Horn index. TCRdb reprocessing: public reads trimmed at Q25 with fastp, clones called with MiXCR, in-frame beta chains kept. CDR3 protein duplicates are merged, each entry listing the most common genes and DNA. V and J calls and clone size were set by TCRdb, not the authors. Within this sample are around 1,000,000 distinct CDR3 sequences, with about two fifths of them counted one time only. The top ten hold 11% of the sample.

Note on this clonotype: It has no known antigen specificity. Per-base qualities were not stored, and no clone one base away is much larger.

Patients with hyperthyroidism were aged 18 to 65 years, had been newly diagnosed, and had a disease duration of less than 2 months. Anyone with other autoimmune diseases, uncontrolled infections, pregnancy or lactation was excluded from the study. Diagnosis relied on clinical symptoms, serum thyroxine, TRAb, thyroid ultrasound and orbital computed tomography. Total RNA was extracted using Trizol reagent, and RNA quality was checked on an Agilent 2100 Bioanalyzer. Material for sequencing was peripheral blood or thyroid tissue (not recorded which). The TCR comes from an adult man with Graves' hyperthyroidism.

The DNA sequence is TGTGCCAGCAGTTTCGACGAAAGGACAGGGGAGTACTTC. Its translation reads: CASSFDERTGEYF. The rearranged chain carries TRBV6-5 and TRBJ2-7, with 9 junctional bases fitting TRBD1. CDR1 is given as MNHEY and CDR2 as SVGAGI, both from the germline V gene. The CDR3 runs 13 residues from the cysteine to the phenylalanine. CDR3 DNA only is kept here, 39 bases in frame from base 1. Compared with germline, V lacks 4 bases and J lacks 11 bases; bases without a gene match: 9.